This TCR beta chain was captured by sequencing in a study of identical twins. TCRdb itself ran the 5' RACE reads through MiXCR, one entry per CDR3 protein. The sample has about 810,000 distinct CDR3 sequences, 12% seen once. The junction had 19 bases not matched to a gene; V was cut back by 11 bases and J by 2 bases. There are 18 residues in the CDR3. These same data were also listed under a study on yellow fever vaccine responses in identical twins.

The origin of this receptor is a woman between 18 and 29 years old in good health. The J gene is TRBJ2-2, the V gene TRBV12-3 or TRBV12-4, with 8 bases lining up with TRBD1. The sequenced material came from PBMCs. The CDR3 loop is CACCRVPPDRVNTGELFF. CDR3 sequence (DNA): TGTGCCTGCTGTCGCGTCCCCCCGGACAGGGTTAACACCGGGGAGCTGTTTTTT.